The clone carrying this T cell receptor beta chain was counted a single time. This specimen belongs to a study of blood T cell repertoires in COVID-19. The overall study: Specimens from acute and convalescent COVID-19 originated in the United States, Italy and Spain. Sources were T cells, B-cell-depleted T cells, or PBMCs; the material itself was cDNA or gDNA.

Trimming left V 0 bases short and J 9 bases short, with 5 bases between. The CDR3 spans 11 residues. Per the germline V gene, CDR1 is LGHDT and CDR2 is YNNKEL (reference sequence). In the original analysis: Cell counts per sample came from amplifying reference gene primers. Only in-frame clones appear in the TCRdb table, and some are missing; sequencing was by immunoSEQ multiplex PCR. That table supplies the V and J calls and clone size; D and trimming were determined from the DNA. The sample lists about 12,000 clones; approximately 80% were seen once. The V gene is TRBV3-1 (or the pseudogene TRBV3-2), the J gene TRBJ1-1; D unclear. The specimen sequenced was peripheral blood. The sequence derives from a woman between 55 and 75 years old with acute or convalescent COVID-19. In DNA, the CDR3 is TGTGCCAGCAGCCAAGATTCAAAAGCTTTCTTT. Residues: CASSQDSKAFF.